This T cell receptor (beta chain) was observed in a study of OX40 agonist ivuxolimab in advanced cancers. This clone came up a few times. Assay used: immunoSEQ multiplex PCR; TCRdb lists only in-frame clones, some missing. This table holds under 100,000 clones, around 90% found once. The sample consisted of CD4+ or CD8+ T cells sorted from blood, taken in a trial of the OX40 agonist ivuxolimab. The receptor was derived from an adult with an advanced solid tumor such as melanoma, head and neck, liver or kidney cancer.

CDR3: CASSPTSGGNYEQYF. The CDR3 DNA reads as TGCGCCAGCAGTCCGACTTCGGGGGGGAACTACGAGCAGTACTTC. V is TRBV5-1 and J is TRBJ2-7; 8 bases line up with TRBD2. Germline V gene data show CDR1 as SGHRS and CDR2 as YFSETQ. Germline trimming cut 5 bases from V and 3 bases from J; bases unmatched to any gene: 10. The CDR3 contains 15 residues.